The entry below describes one T cell receptor beta chain. The antigen remains unidentified. These data come from a study of PD-1 blockade in mismatch repair-deficient tumors. As for the study in general: Enrolled about 2013-2016, patients had progressing, pretreated mismatch repair-deficient cancers of around 12 types.

Sequenced by immunoSEQ multiplex PCR; TCRdb stores in-frame clones only, minus some. The profile covers about 15,000 clones, with 84% appearing a single time and around a sixth taken by the ten largest. V lost 6 bases to trimming and J lost 3 bases; unmatched junction nucleotides: 6. The CDR3 extends over 15 amino acids. From germline, CDR1 is SQVTM and CDR2 ANQGSEA. Broader study findings: Rapid post-treatment expansion, then contraction, generally preceding radiologic response, marked tumor-resident clones.

V is TRBV29-1 and J is TRBJ2-1; the match to TRBD2 covers 12 bases. The sequences come from PBMCs, collected before pembrolizumab treatment. The clonotype originates from an adult with mismatch repair-deficient cancer. The CDR3 spells CSVSSGREFYNEQFF. In nucleotides, the CDR3 is TGCAGCGTATCTAGCGGGAGGGAATTCTACAATGAGCAGTTCTTC.